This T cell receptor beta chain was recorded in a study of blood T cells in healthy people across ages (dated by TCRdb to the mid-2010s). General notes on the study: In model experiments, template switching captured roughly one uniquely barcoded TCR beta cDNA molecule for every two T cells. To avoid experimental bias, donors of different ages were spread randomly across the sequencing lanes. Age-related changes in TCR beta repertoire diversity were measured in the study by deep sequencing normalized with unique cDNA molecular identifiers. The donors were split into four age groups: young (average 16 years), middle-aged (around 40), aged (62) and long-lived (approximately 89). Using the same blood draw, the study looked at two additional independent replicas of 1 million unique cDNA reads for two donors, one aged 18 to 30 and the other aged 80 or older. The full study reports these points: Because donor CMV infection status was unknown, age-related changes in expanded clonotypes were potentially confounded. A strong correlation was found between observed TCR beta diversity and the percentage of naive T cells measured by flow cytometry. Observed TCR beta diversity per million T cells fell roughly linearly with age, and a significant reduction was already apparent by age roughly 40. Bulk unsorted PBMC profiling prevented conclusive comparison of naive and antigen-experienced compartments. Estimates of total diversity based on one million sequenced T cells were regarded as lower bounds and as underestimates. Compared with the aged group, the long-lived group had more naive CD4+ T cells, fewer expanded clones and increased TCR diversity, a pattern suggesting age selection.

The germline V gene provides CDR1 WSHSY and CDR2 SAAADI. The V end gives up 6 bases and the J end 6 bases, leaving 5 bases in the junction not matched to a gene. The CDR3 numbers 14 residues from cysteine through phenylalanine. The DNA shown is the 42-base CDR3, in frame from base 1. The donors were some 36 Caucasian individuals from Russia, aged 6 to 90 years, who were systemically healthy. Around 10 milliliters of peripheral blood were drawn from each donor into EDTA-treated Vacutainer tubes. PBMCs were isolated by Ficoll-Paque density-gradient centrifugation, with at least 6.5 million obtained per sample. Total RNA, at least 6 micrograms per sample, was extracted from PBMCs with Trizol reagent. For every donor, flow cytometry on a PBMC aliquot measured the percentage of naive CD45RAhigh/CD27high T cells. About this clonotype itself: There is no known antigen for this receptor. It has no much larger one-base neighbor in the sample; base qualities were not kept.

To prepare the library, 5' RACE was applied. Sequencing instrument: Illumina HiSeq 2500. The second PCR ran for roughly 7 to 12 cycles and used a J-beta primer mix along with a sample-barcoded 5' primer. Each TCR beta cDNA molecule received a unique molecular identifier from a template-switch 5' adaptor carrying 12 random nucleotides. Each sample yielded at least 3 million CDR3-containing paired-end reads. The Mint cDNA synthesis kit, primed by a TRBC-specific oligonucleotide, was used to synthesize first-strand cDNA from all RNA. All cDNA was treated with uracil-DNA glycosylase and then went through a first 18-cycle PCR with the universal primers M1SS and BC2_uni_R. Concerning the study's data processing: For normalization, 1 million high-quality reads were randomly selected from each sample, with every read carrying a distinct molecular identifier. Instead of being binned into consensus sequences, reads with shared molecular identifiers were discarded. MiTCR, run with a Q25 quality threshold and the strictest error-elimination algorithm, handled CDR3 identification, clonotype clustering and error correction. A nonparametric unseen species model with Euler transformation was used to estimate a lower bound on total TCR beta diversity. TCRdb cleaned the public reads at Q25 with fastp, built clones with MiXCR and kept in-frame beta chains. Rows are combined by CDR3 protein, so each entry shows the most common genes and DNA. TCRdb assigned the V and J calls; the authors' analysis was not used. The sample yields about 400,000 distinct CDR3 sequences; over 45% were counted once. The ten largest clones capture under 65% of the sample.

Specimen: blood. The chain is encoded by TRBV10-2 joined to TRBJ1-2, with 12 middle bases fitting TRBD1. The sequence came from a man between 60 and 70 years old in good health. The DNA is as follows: TGCGCCAGCAGGGGACAGGGGGCGCAAAATGGCTACACCTTC. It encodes CASRGQGAQNGYTF.